This T cell receptor (beta chain) originates from a study of cytomegalovirus exposure and HLA in healthy donors. The study, taken as a whole, reports: Later work found that TCR association rates differed between HLA loci; DRB1 had the most and HLA-C the fewest. For TCR beta chains, V- and J-gene trimming was later linked to a missense DCLRE1C variant. A later analysis associated some 16,000 TCR beta sequences with HLA alleles at a 0.05 false discovery rate.

In the case of this clone: Antigen: not known.

CDR1 and CDR2 (germline): SSHAT, FNYEAQ (reference sequence). CDR3 size: 17 residues. V dropped 1 base and J dropped 2; count of bases not matched to a gene: 8. Donors consisted of healthy bone marrow donors. 60 Vbeta and 13 Jbeta primers were used in PCR. The repertoire was sequenced with immunoSEQ multiplex PCR; TCRdb's copy has only in-frame clones and lacks some. The sample lists about 130,000 clones; around 9% were seen once. This TCR came from a woman aged 40-49 years in good health and CMV-seropositive. The rearrangement links TRBV7-7 to TRBJ2-1; 7 bases agree with TRBD2. What was sequenced was PBMCs. CDR3: CASSLGPRGDPYNEQFF. The CDR3 coding sequence is TGTGCCAGCAGCTTAGGGCCCCGGGGGGACCCCTACAATGAGCAGTTCTTC. Looking up the rest from reference TRBV7-7 and TRBJ2-1 gives the full variable domain: GAGVSQSPRYKVTKRGQDVTLRCDPISSHATLYWYQQALGQGPEFLTYFNYEAQPDKSGLPSDRFSAERPEGSISTLTIQRTEQRDSAMYRCASSLGPRGDPYNEQFFGPGTRLTVL.